These 28 T cell receptor beta chains share one sample of origin, sequenced in a study of blood T cell repertoires in COVID-19. Measured with immunoSEQ multiplex PCR; TCRdb has only the in-frame clones, and not every one. The sample has tens of thousands of clones, roughly 74% seen once. Sequencing was carried out using peripheral blood. Receptors originate from an older man with COVID-19, enrolled during active disease.

This clone has only a few counts. The chain recombines TRBV12-3 or TRBV12-4 with TRBJ1-1, with no clear D. This CDR3 contains 11 residues. The V gene lost 4 bases and the J gene lost 11 bases, with 11 bases spanning the gap. The CDR3 protein is CASSYRGDAFF. CDR3 DNA: TGTGCCAGCAGTTATCGGGGAGATGCTTTCTTT.

The chain joins TRBV18 to TRBJ1-5; D is undetermined. Germline V gene sequence: CDR1 KGHSH, CDR2 LQKENI. The CDR3 contains 16 residues. V lost 1 base and J 7 bases, leaving 17 bases between the germline ends. CDR3 nucleotide sequence: TGTGCCAGCTCACCACTTGAACAGCGTGGGAGGCAGCCCCAGCATTTT. Protein: CASSPLEQRGRQPQHF. The full variable domain, completed using reference TRBV18 and TRBJ1-5, is NAGVMQNPRHLVRRRGQEARLRCSPMKGHSHVYWYRQLPEEGLKFMVYLQKENIIDESGMPKERFSAEFPKEGPSILRIQQVVRGDSAAYFCASSPLEQRGRQPQHFGDGTRLSIL.

This clone came up a few times. This chain connects TRBV19 to TRBJ1-5; D remains ambiguous. The germline CDR1 and CDR2 sequences are LNHDA and SQIVND (reference sequence). Trimming removed 4 bases from V and 3 bases from J, with 7 bases in between. This CDR3 is 13 amino acids long. The CDR3, as DNA: TGTGCCAGTAGTAGACAATCCAATCAGCCCCAGCATTTT. It is translated as CASSRQSNQPQHF. Filled out from reference TRBV19 and TRBJ1-5, the complete variable domain reads DGGITQSPKYLFRKEGQNVTLSCEQNLNHDAMYWYRQDPGQGLRLIYYSQIVNDFQKGDIAEGYSVSREKKESFPLTVTSAQKNPTAFYLCASSRQSNQPQHFGDGTRLSIL.

As to this clone: Sequence at one end of the junction differs from germline and may be a read error. The chain links TRBV7-7 to TRBJ2-3, with 7 bases lining up with TRBD1. The CDR3 has 14 residues. Germline-derived CDR1 and CDR2 are SSHAT and FNYEAQ (reference sequence). DNA for the CDR3: TGTGCTAGCAGCTTAGGGGGCAGAACAGATACGCAGTATTTT. It codes for CASSLGGRTDTQYF. Together with reference TRBV7-7 and TRBJ2-3, the CDR3 gives the full variable domain: GAGVSQSPRYKVTKRGQDVTLRCDPISSHATLYWYQQALGQGPEFLTYFNYEAQPDKSGLPSDRFSAERPEGSISTLTIQRTEQRDSAMYRCASSLGGRTDTQYFGPGTRLTVL.

This clone was detected only once. V is TRBV5-1 and J is TRBJ2-7, with 9 bases identical to TRBD1. J was trimmed by 5 bases and V by 4 bases; bases with no gene match: 10. The germline V gene encodes CDR1 SGHRS and CDR2 YFSETQ. This CDR3 is built from 15 residues. The CDR3 loop reads CASSPSRGTGNEQYF. CDR3 bases: TGCGCCAGCAGCCCCTCACGCGGGACAGGGAACGAGCAGTACTTC. The entire variable domain, with the rest obtained from reference TRBV5-1 and TRBJ2-7, is as follows: KAGVTQTPRYLIKTRGQQVTLSCSPISGHRSVSWYQQTPGQGLQFLFEYFSETQRNKGNFPGRFSGRQFSNSRSEMNVSTLELGDSALYLCASSPSRGTGNEQYFGPGTRLTVT.

The chain has TRBV4-3 and TRBJ1-5, with D possibly matching TRBD1 (5 bases). CDR3 length equals 16 residues. Germline CDR1 LGHNA, CDR2 YSLEER. Trimming pared 1 base from V and 3 bases from J, leaving 13 bases between. The CDR3 DNA sequence: TGCGCCAGCAGCCAAGTACGGGCAGGGATCAATCAGCCCCAGCATTTT. It translates to CASSQVRAGINQPQHF.

This clone was seen once. The J gene is TRBJ2-1, the V gene TRBV27; 9 bases match TRBD2. Looked up from germline, CDR1 is MNHEY and CDR2 is SMNVEV (reference sequence). V lost 2 bases and J lost 2; bases outside the gene matches: 10. The CDR3 totals 18 residues. In nucleotides, the CDR3 is TGTGCCAGCAGTTTACGGGCGGGGGGGCCTGTGGCCTACAATGAGCAGTTCTTC. This translates into CASSLRAGGPVAYNEQFF.

This rearrangement joins TRBV18 to TRBJ1-1; no clear D gene. This CDR3 region has 14 residues. Trimming stripped 8 bases from V and 1 base from J, with 14 bases between. Germline CDR1 reads KGHSH; CDR2 reads LQKENI. CDR3 amino acids: CASARAGSNTEAFF. In nucleotides, the CDR3 is TGTGCCAGCGCACGGGCGGGGTCGAACACTGAAGCTTTCTTT.

The chain couples TRBV11-3 to TRBJ1-1; maybe TRBD1 (5 bases). The CDR3 totals 13 residues. Germline V gene data show CDR1 as SGHNT and CDR2 as YENEEA. V lost 6 bases, J lost 8 bases, and 16 bases lay in between. CDR3 in DNA: TGTGCCAGCAGTTGGAGGGACCGAAAAGAAGCTTTCTTT. The encoded protein is CASSWRDRKEAFF.

This chain uses TRBV9 with TRBJ2-3; 9 positions match TRBD2. This CDR3 comprises 17 residues. Trimming removed 4 bases from V and 0 bases from J; junction bases left unmatched: 9. The germline V gene has CDR1 SGDLS and CDR2 YYNGEE. CDR3 in DNA: TGTGCCAGCAGCACTTCCCCGACTAGCGGTAGCACAGATACGCAGTATTTT. It translates to CASSTSPTSGSTDTQYF. The full variable domain, in which reference TRBV9 and TRBJ2-3 provide the parts outside the CDR3, is DSGVTQTPKHLITATGQRVTLRCSPRSGDLSVYWYQQSLDQGLQFLIQYYNGEERAKGNILERFSAQQFPDLHSELNLSSLELGDSALYFCASSTSPTSGSTDTQYFGPGTRLTVL.

V and J are TRBV19 and TRBJ2-7; TRBD1 is a possible D gene (5 bases). This CDR3 is 14 amino acids long. Trimming shortened V by 1 base and J by 7 bases, and 14 bases separated the two germline ends. In germline, CDR1 is LNHDA, CDR2 SQIVND (reference sequence). In DNA form, the CDR3 reads TGTGCCAGTAGTATAGGTATAGACAGTTTAGAGCAGTACTTC. Amino acids: CASSIGIDSLEQYF.

The J gene is TRBJ2-3, the V gene TRBV19, with 8 bases identical to TRBD2. This CDR3 is built from 14 residues. The germline CDR1 and CDR2 sequences are LNHDA and SQIVND (reference sequence). With 3 bases clipped from V and 4 bases from J, the junction kept 3 bases outside the gene matches. CDR3 sequence reads: CASSISGSADTQYF. The DNA of the CDR3 is TGTGCCAGTAGTATCAGCGGGAGCGCAGATACGCAGTATTTT.

The V call is TRBV27, the J call TRBJ1-5; possible D gene TRBD1, 6 bases. With 4 bases removed from V and 2 bases from J, the gap between germline ends came to 18 bases. The germline gives CDR1 MNHEY, CDR2 SMNVEV (reference sequence). The CDR3 is 17 residues long. The CDR3 DNA reads TGTGCCAGCAGTTCGAGCTGGGACACTAGGCGCAATCAGCCCCAGCATTTT. Translation: CASSSSWDTRRNQPQHF.

The rearrangement links TRBV6-2 or TRBV6-3 to TRBJ2-7; 11 positions match TRBD1. Germline V gene lookup returns CDR1 MNHEY and CDR2 SVGEGT. The CDR3 loop spans 13 amino acids. The J segment lost 5 bases and the V segment lost 5 bases, leaving 2 bases of the junction unmatched. CDR3 region: CASSRTGGHEQYF. In DNA, the CDR3 is TGTGCCAGCAGTCGGACAGGGGGCCACGAGCAGTACTTC.

This clone was recorded once. The rearrangement uses TRBV5-6 and TRBJ1-4; a weak D match, TRBD1 (6 bases). Germline values: CDR1 SGHDT, CDR2 YYEEEE. Trimming removed 4 bases from V and 8 bases from J, with 15 bases in between. The CDR3 length is 14 residues. CDR3 protein: CASSVRQAQEKLFF. The CDR3 DNA reads TGTGCCAGCAGCGTCCGACAGGCTCAGGAAAAACTGTTTTTT.

The V call is TRBV4-3, the J call TRBJ2-1, with D tentatively TRBD2 (5 bases). The germline V gene encodes CDR1 LGHNA and CDR2 YSLEER. CDR3 length: 13 amino acids. The V end was cut by 6 bases, the J end by 3 bases, with 9 bases between. CDR3 bases: TGCGCCAGCAGAATGGACTTCTACAATGAGCAGTTCTTC. It is translated as CASRMDFYNEQFF.

The gene calls are TRBV7-3 and TRBJ2-2; 8 positions match TRBD2. V dropped 6 bases and J dropped 4; count of bases not matched to a gene: 7. The CDR3 has 15 amino acids. The germline V gene has CDR1 SGHTA and CDR2 FQGTGA. The DNA of the CDR3 is TGTGCCAGCAGTCAGCCCGGGACTAGCACCGGGGAGCTGTTTTTT. Translating it yields CASSQPGTSTGELFF.

This clone was observed a handful of times. J is TRBJ2-2 and V is TRBV5-1, with 9 bases fitting TRBD1. The CDR3 extends over 15 amino acids. Trimming took 0 bases from V and 6 from J; bases not matched to a gene: 3. Germline V lookup: CDR1 SGHRS, CDR2 YFSETQ. The CDR3 protein is CASSLGDRVAGELFF. The CDR3 DNA reads as TGCGCCAGCAGCTTGGGGGACAGGGTCGCCGGGGAGCTGTTTTTT. Combining the CDR3 with reference TRBV5-1 and TRBJ2-2 gives the whole variable domain KAGVTQTPRYLIKTRGQQVTLSCSPISGHRSVSWYQQTPGQGLQFLFEYFSETQRNKGNFPGRFSGRQFSNSRSEMNVSTLELGDSALYLCASSLGDRVAGELFFGEGSRLTVL.

The chain combines TRBV3-1 (or the pseudogene TRBV3-2) with TRBJ1-5, with 9 bases fitting TRBD1. The ends lost 3 bases at V and 0 bases at J; junction bases unmatched: 3. Germline V CDR1 and CDR2: LGHDT, YNNKEL (reference sequence). The CDR3 contains 16 residues. The CDR3 here is CASSQGQGNSNQPQHF. The CDR3 bases are TGTGCCAGCAGCCAGGGACAGGGAAATAGCAATCAGCCCCAGCATTTT.

This clone was detected only a few times. The chain links TRBV5-8 to TRBJ2-7, with D perhaps TRBD1 (5 bases). The CDR3 has 15 amino acids. Germline-derived CDR1 and CDR2 are SGHTS and YDEGEE. V lost 0 bases, J lost 2 bases, and 12 bases lay in between. The DNA for the CDR3 is TGTGCCAGCAGCTTGGGGCAGGGAATGACCTACGAGCAGTACTTC. This sequence encodes CASSLGQGMTYEQYF.

The V gene is TRBV19, the J gene TRBJ2-1; 14 nucleotides align to TRBD2. Germline CDR1 LNHDA, CDR2 SQIVND (reference sequence). This CDR3 spans 14 amino acids. V shed 4 bases, J shed 7 bases, and the junction held 0 bases outside the gene matches. Here the CDR3 reads CASSRTSGGNEQFF. CDR3 DNA sequence: TGTGCCAGTAGTAGGACTAGCGGGGGGAATGAGCAGTTCTTC. The variable domain in full, with the rest retrieved from reference TRBV19 and TRBJ2-1, is DGGITQSPKYLFRKEGQNVTLSCEQNLNHDAMYWYRQDPGQGLRLIYYSQIVNDFQKGDIAEGYSVSREKKESFPLTVTSAQKNPTAFYLCASSRTSGGNEQFFGPGTRLTVL.

The chain recombines TRBV27 with TRBJ2-3; 8 bases agree with TRBD1. This CDR3 is 16 amino acids long. CDR1 and CDR2 (germline): MNHEY, SMNVEV (reference sequence). With 5 bases clipped from V and 4 bases from J, the junction kept 11 bases outside the gene matches. The CDR3 sequence is CASSQRDRKGPDTQYF. In DNA, the CDR3 is TGTGCCAGCAGTCAACGGGACAGGAAGGGCCCAGATACGCAGTATTTT.

V and J are TRBV30 and TRBJ1-6; TRBD1 might be the D (6 bases). The CDR3 loop spans 15 amino acids. Trimming took off 3 bases at V and 8 bases at J, with 17 bases between the two ends. The germline V gene has CDR1 GTSNPN and CDR2 SVGIG (reference sequence). The DNA for the CDR3 is TGTGCCTGGAGCCTTGGGGGCAGGTGGGATTCACCCCTCCACTTT. Translating gives CAWSLGGRWDSPLHF.

This sequence joins TRBV6-5 and TRBJ2-7; 7 bases line up with TRBD1. The CDR3 runs 14 residues. From germline, CDR1 is MNHEY and CDR2 SVGAGI. Unmatched junction bases numbered 3, after V lost 2 bases and J lost 2 bases. The CDR3 region has the DNA TGTGCCAGCAGTTACAGACAGGGTGCCTACGAGCAGTACTTC. Its protein product is CASSYRQGAYEQYF.

The chain joins TRBV9 to TRBJ2-1; TRBD1 matches 7 bases. The CDR3 is made up of 12 amino acids. V dropped 0 bases and J dropped 13; count of bases not matched to a gene: 4. Germline values: CDR1 SGDLS, CDR2 YYNGEE. CDR3 DNA: TGTGCCAGCAGCGTAGTAGGGGGCGCTCAGTTCTTC. It is translated as CASSVVGGAQFF. The whole variable domain, remainder taken from reference TRBV9 and TRBJ2-1, is DSGVTQTPKHLITATGQRVTLRCSPRSGDLSVYWYQQSLDQGLQFLIQYYNGEERAKGNILERFSAQQFPDLHSELNLSSLELGDSALYFCASSVVGGAQFFGPGTRLTVL.

This clone was seen ten or more times. DNA of the CDR3: TGTGCCAGCAGCGGGGACAGACACACTGAAGCTTTCTTT. As protein: CASSGDRHTEAFF. This rearrangement joins TRBV6-5 to TRBJ1-1, with TRBD1 matching over 7 bases. Unmatched junction bases numbered 4, after V lost 6 bases and J lost 3 bases. CDR3 size: 13 residues. From germline, CDR1 is MNHEY and CDR2 SVGAGI.

V and J are TRBV10-3 and TRBJ1-2, with a tentative D call TRBD1 (5 bases). The germline V gene encodes CDR1 ENHRY and CDR2 SYGVKD. V was shortened by 11 bases and J by 4 bases, with 14 bases between the two germline ends. The CDR3 has 12 residues. This chain's CDR3 is CASQGLTYGYTF. CDR3 DNA sequence: TGTGCCTCCCAGGGTTTGACCTATGGCTACACCTTC.

The chain links TRBV7-3 to TRBJ1-1, with no clear D. Germline-derived CDR1 and CDR2 are SGHTA and FQGTGA. The V and J ends lost 6 bases and 0 bases respectively, with 11 bases between them. The CDR3 totals 14 residues. CDR3 amino acids: CASRSGVMNTEAFF. The DNA for the CDR3 is TGTGCCAGCAGATCAGGCGTCATGAACACTGAAGCTTTCTTT.